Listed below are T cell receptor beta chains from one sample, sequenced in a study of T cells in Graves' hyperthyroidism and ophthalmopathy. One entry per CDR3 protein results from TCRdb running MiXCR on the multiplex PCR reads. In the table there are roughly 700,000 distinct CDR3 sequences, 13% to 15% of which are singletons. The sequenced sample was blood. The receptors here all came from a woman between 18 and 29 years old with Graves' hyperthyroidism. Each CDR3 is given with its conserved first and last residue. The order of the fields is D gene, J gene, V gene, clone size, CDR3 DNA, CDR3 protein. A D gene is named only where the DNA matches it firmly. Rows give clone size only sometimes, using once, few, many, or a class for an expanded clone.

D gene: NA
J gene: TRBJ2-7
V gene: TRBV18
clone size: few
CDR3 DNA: TGTGCCAGCTCACCACGTTCCCCCTACGAGCGGTACTTC
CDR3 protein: CASSPRSPYERYF

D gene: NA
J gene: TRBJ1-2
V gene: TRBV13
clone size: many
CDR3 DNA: TGTGCCAGCAGCAAACAGAGAAACTATGGCTACACCTTC
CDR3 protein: CASSKQRNYGYTF

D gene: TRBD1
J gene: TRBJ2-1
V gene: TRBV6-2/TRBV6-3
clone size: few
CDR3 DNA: TGTGCCAGCAGTAGGGACAGGGGGAAGCACAATGAGCAGTTCTTC
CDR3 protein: CASSRDRGKHNEQFF

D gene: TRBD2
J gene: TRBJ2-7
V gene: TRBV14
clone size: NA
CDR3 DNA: TGTGCCAGCAGCCAGCGGGAGGGCCATTCCCACGAGCAGTACTTC
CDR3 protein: CASSQREGHSHEQYF

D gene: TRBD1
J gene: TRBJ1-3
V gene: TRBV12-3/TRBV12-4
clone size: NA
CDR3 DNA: TGTGCCAGCAGAACTCCCCGACGGACAGGGCTCACCCAAATCATCTCTGGAAACACCATATATTTT
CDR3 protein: CASRTPRRTGLTQIISGNTIYF

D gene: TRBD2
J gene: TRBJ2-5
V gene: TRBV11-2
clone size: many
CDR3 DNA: TGTGCCAGCAGCTTGGGACTAGGGTCAATCCCAAAACAAGAGACCCAGTACTTC
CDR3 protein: CASSLGLGSIPKQETQYF

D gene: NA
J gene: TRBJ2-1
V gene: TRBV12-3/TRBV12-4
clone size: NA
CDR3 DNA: TGTGCCAGCAACTCTGGGGGCGCCTACAATGAGCAGTTCTTC
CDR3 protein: CASNSGGAYNEQFF

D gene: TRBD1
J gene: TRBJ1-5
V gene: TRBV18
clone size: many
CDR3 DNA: TGTGCCAGCTCAGGACAGGGTAGCAATCAGCCCCAGCATTTT
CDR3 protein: CASSGQGSNQPQHF

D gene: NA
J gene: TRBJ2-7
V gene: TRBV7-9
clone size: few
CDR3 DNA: TGTGCCAGCAGCTTAGTACAGGGAAGGTACGAGCAGTACTTC
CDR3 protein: CASSLVQGRYEQYF

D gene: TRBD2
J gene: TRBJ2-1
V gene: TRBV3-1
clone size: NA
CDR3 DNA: TGTGCCAGCAGCCTTCGACTAGCGGGAGCGGTCAATGAGCAGTTCTTC
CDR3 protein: CASSLRLAGAVNEQFF

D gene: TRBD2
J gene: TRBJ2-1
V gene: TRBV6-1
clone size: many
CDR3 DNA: TGTGCCAGCAGTTTCGGGACTAGCGGTGCCTACAATGAGCAGTTCTTC
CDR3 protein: CASSFGTSGAYNEQFF

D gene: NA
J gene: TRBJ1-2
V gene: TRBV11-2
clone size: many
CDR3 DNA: TGTGCCAGCAGACCCGTAGTAATCTATGGCTACACCTTC
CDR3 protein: CASRPVVIYGYTF

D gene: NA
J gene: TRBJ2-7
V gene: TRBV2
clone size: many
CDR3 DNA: TGTGCCAGCAGTGTGATCAGGCAGGGGATCTACGAGCAGTACTTC
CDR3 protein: CASSVIRQGIYEQYF

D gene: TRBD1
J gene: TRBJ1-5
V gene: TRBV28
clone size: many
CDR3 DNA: TGTGCCACAACGGGACAGTCGAATAGCAATCAGCCCCAGCATTTT
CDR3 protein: CATTGQSNSNQPQHF

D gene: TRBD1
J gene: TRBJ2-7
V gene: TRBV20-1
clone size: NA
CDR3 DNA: TGCAGTGCTAGAGATATATTGGACAGGGCTTTCAACGAGCAGTACTTC
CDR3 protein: CSARDILDRAFNEQYF

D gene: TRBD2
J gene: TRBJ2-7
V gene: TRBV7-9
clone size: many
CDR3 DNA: TGTGCCAGCAGCTTAGTAGCAGGGAGGGGATTGGAGCAGTACTTC
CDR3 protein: CASSLVAGRGLEQYF

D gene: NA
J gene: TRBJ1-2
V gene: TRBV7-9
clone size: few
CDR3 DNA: TGTGCCAGCAGCTTAGGTGAGAACCCGCGCTATGGCTACACCTTC
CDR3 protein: CASSLGENPRYGYTF

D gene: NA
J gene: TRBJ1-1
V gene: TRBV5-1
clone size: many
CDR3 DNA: TGCGCCAGCAGCTTGGGTTTCGGCCAGGGCAGCGGTGAAGCTTTCTTT
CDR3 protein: CASSLGFGQGSGEAFF

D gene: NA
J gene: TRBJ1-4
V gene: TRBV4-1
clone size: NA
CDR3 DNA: TGCGCCAGCAGCCAAAACCATCAGTACACGAATGAAAAACTGTTTTTT
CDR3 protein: CASSQNHQYTNEKLFF

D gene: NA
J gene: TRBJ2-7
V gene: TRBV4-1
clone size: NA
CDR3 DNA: TGCGCCAGCAGCCAAGTATTAATCAGGGAATACTACGAGCAGTACTTC
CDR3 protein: CASSQVLIREYYEQYF

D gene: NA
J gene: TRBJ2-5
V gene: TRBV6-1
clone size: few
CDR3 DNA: TGTGCCAGCAGTGAAGGTAGACGGGCGGGGGAGACCCAGTACTTC
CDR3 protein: CASSEGRRAGETQYF

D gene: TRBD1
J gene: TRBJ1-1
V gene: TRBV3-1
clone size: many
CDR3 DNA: TGTGCCAGTGGACAGGCCGGGGCGGGCACTGAAGCTTTCTTT
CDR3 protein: CASGQAGAGTEAFF

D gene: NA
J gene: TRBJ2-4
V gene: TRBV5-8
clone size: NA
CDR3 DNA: TGTGCCAGCAGCTTTTCCCAGGGATTTAACATTCAGTACTTC
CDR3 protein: CASSFSQGFNIQYF

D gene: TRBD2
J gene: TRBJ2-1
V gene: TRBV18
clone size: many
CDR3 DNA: TGTGCCAGCTCACCTAGACTAGCGGGAGGGCCTGACTACAATGAGCAGTTCTTC
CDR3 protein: CASSPRLAGGPDYNEQFF

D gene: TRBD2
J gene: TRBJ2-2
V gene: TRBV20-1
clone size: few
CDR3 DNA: TGCAGTGCTAGGACGCTAGCGGTGATGGGGGGGAACACCGGGGAGCTGTTTTTT
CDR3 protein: CSARTLAVMGGNTGELFF

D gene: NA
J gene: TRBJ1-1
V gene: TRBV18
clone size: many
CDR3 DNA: TGTGCCAGCTCCTCCCGAGGGGCTGAAGCTTTCTTT
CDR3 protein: CASSSRGAEAFF

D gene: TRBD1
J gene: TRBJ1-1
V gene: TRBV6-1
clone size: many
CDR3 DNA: TGTGCCAGCAGTAACGACAGGGGGCTAAACACTGAAGCTTTCTTT
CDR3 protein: CASSNDRGLNTEAFF

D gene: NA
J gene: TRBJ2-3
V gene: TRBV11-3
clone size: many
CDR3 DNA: TGTGCCAGCAGCTCGTGGGGCAGCACAGATACGCAGTATTTT
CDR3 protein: CASSSWGSTDTQYF

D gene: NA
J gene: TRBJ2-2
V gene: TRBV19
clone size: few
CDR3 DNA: TGTGCCAGTAGTATGCGTCCGTCGCTCGACACCGGGGAGCTGTTTTTT
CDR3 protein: CASSMRPSLDTGELFF

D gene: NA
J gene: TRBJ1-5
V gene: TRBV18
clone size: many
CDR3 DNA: TGTGCCAGCTCACTCGACGGGGGGGGCTTCAATCAGCCCCAGCATTTT
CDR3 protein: CASSLDGGGFNQPQHF

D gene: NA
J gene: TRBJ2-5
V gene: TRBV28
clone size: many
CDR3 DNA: TGTGCCAGCCATAACAGGAAAGAGACCCAGTACTTC
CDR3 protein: CASHNRKETQYF

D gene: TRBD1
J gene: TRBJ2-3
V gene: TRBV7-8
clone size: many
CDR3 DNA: TGTGCCAGCAGCTCGGTTGGGACAGCCATCCCAGATACGCAGTATTTT
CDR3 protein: CASSSVGTAIPDTQYF

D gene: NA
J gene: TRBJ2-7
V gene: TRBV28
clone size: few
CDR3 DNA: TGTGCCAGCAGGGACAGCACCTACGAGCCGTACTTC
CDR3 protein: CASRDSTYEPYF

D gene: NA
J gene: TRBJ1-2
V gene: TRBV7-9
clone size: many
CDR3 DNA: TGTGCCAGCAGCTTAGCGCGGAATGGCTACACCTTC
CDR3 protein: CASSLARNGYTF

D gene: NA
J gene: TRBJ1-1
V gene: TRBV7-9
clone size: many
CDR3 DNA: TGTGCCAGCAGCTTAGCAACCGACTCCACTGAAGCTTTCTTT
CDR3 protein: CASSLATDSTEAFF

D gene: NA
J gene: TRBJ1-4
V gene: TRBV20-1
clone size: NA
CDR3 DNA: TGCAGTGCAGAAAGAGGTGCAACTAATGAAAAACTGTTTTTT
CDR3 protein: CSAERGATNEKLFF

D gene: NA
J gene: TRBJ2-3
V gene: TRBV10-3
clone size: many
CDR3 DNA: TGTGCCATCGGGGAGGGGAAGGGGGCGGAAGATACGCAGTATTTT
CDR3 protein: CAIGEGKGAEDTQYF

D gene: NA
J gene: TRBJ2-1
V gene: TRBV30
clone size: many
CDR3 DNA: TGTGCCTGGGGGGGGGGCCCTTGGGGTCCCAATGAGCAGTTCTTC
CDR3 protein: CAWGGGPWGPNEQFF

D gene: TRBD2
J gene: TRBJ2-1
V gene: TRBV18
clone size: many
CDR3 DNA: TGTGCCAGCTCACCCGGGAGGGCCTACAATGAGCAGTTCTTC
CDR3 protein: CASSPGRAYNEQFF

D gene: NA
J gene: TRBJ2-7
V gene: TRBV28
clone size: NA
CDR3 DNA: TGTGCCGCCCAGGCGGGGGCGCCCCCCTACGAGCAGTACTTC
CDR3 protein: CAAQAGAPPYEQYF

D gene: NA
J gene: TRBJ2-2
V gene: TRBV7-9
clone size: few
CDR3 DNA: TGTGCCAGCAGCTTAGTTCGCGCCACCAGGCCCGGGGAGCTGTTTTTT
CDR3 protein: CASSLVRATRPGELFF

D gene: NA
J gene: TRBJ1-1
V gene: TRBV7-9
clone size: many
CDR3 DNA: TGTGCCAGCAGCTTAGGGCCGGCTGAAGCTTTCTTT
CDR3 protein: CASSLGPAEAFF

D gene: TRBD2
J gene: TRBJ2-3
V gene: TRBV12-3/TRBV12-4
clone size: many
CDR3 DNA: TGTGCCAGCAGTCTACGGGGACTAGCGGTCACAGATACGCAGTATTTT
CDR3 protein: CASSLRGLAVTDTQYF

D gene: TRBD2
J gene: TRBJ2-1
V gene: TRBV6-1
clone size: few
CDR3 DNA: TGTGCCAGCAGTTGGGGAGCTAGCGGTGAGCAGTTCTTC
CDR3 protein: CASSWGASGEQFF

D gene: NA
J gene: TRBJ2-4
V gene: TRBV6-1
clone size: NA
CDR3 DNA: TGTGCCAGCAGTTTGGCCGGACAGACCTTAGCCAAAAACATTCAGTACTTC
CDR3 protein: CASSLAGQTLAKNIQYF

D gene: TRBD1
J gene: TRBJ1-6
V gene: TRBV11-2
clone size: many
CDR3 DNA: TGTGCCAGCAGCTTAGTTCAGGGGGCAAGGAGGTCACCCCTCCACTTT
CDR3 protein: CASSLVQGARRSPLHF

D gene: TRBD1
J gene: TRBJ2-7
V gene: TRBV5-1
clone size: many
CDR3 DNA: TGCGCCAGCAGCTTCGGACAGGGGTCCTCCTACGAGCAGTACTTC
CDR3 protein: CASSFGQGSSYEQYF

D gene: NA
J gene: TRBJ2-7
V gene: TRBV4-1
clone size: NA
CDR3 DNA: TGCGCCAGCAGCCAAGGGCCCGGGGGCCCCTACGAGCAGTACTTC
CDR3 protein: CASSQGPGGPYEQYF

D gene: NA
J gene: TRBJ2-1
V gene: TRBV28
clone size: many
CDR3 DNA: TGTGCCAGCAGTTTACGGATTGGGCCCGGGGGCTACAATGAGCAGTTCTTC
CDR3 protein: CASSLRIGPGGYNEQFF

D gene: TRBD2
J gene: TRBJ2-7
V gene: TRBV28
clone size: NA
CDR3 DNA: TGTGCCAGCAGTTTAGCTCCCCTAGCGGACTCCTACGAGCAGTACTTC
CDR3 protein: CASSLAPLADSYEQYF

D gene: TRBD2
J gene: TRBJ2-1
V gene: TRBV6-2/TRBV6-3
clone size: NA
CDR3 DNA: TGTGCCAGCAGTGTCCCGACTAGCGGGCCCTCCTACAATGAGCAGTTCTTC
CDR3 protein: CASSVPTSGPSYNEQFF

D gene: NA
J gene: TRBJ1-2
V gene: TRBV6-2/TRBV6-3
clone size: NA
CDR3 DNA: TGTGCCAGCAGTTACGCAGGACCAGCTAACTATGGCTACACCTTC
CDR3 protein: CASSYAGPANYGYTF

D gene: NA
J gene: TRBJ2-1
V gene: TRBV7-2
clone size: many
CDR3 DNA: TGTGCCAGCAGCGAAAGGCGATACGAGCAGTTCTTC
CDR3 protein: CASSERRYEQFF